A selection of T cell receptor beta chains follows, all from one sample in a study of T-cell memory formation after mild COVID-19. TCRdb redid the calling of the 5' RACE reads with MiXCR, one entry per CDR3 protein. The sample has fewer than 350,000 distinct CDR3 sequences, 13% to 15% seen once. The sample comprised PBMCs or a T cell subset sorted from them (not recorded which). All receptors derive from a man younger than 35 who had mild COVID-19 (a few samples of this study predate the infection). Cell type and time point are not known. The CDR3 runs from the conserved cysteine through the conserved F or W. A D gene is named only where the DNA matches it firmly. Clone sizes are given selectively: once, few, many, or a class where the clone is expanded.

>TRBJ2-2|TRBV7-3|TRBD2|many
TGTGCCAGCAGCCCGGGACTAGCTGGCACCGGGGAGCTGTTTTTT
CASSPGLAGTGELFF
>TRBJ2-3|TRBV7-2|.|many
TGTGCCAGCAGCGGAGCGGCAGATACGCAGTATTTT
CASSGAADTQYF
>TRBJ2-7|TRBV6-6|TRBD1|.
TGTGCCAGCAGTAGACCGGGACAGGAGTACGAGCAGTACTTC
CASSRPGQEYEQYF
>TRBJ2-1|TRBV9|TRBD2|.
TGTGCCAGCAGCGTAGCTACGGGGGGGGCTAGTCATAATGAGCAGTTCTTC
CASSVATGGASHNEQFF
>TRBJ2-7|TRBV27|.|.
TGTGCCAGCAGTGTCGCCCCTGACCGGCAGGGGAGTTACGAGCAGTACTTC
CASSVAPDRQGSYEQYF
>TRBJ1-2|TRBV28|.|.
TGTGCCAGCAGCCTAAGGACACTGAACTATGGCTACACCTTC
CASSLRTLNYGYTF
>TRBJ2-6|TRBV6-5|.|few
TGTGCCAGCAGTTTCTCGGTGGCTGGGGCCAACGTCCTGACTTTC
CASSFSVAGANVLTF
>TRBJ2-6|TRBV18|.|few
TGTGCCAGCTCACCAGGGTCCCGCGGGGGGGCCAACGTCCTGACTTTC
CASSPGSRGGANVLTF
>TRBJ2-2|TRBV5-1|TRBD1|.
TGCGCCAGCAGGGGACAGGTCAGGACCGGGGAGCTGTTTTTT
CASRGQVRTGELFF
>TRBJ2-3|TRBV12-3/TRBV12-4|.|few
TGTGCCAGCAGTTTAGTTCAGGGTAACACAGATACGCAGTATTTT
CASSLVQGNTDTQYF
>TRBJ2-2|TRBV7-3|.|few
TGTGCCAGCAGCTTAAGCGTAGGGGAAGCGAGCACCGGGGAGCTGTTTTTT
CASSLSVGEASTGELFF
>TRBJ2-3|TRBV7-8|.|few
TGTGCCAGCAGCTTAGGGCGGGGGCAGCCAGGGCATACGCAGTATTTT
CASSLGRGQPGHTQYF
>TRBJ2-7|TRBV6-5|.|once
TGTGCCAGCAGTTACTCGACTCTTGTCGAGCAGTACTTC
CASSYSTLVEQYF
>TRBJ2-6|TRBV25-1|TRBD1|few
TGTGCCAGCAGCCCTCGGGGACAGTACTCTGGGGCCAACGTCCTGACTTTC
CASSPRGQYSGANVLTF
>TRBJ1-2|TRBV14|.|.
TGTGCCAGCAGCCAGAGGACCGGGGTTGGTGGCTACACCTTC
CASSQRTGVGGYTF
>TRBJ2-3|TRBV6-5|TRBD1|.
TGTGCCAGCACTGGGACAGGGGTAGATACGCAGTATTTT
CASTGTGVDTQYF
>TRBJ1-1|TRBV4-3|.|.
TGCGCCAGCAGAATTGGGACACGGAACACTGAAGCTTTCTTT
CASRIGTRNTEAFF
>TRBJ2-5|TRBV12-3/TRBV12-4|TRBD2|few
TGTGCCAGCAGTTTAAAAGCGGGGGTTAGTTTCGTCGCAGAGACCCAGTACTTC
CASSLKAGVSFVAETQYF
>TRBJ2-1|TRBV12-5|TRBD2|.
TGTGCTAGTGGCCCCCGGGGTAGCGGGGGGGCCGTGACTTACAATGAGCAGTTCTTC
CASGPRGSGGAVTYNEQFF
>TRBJ2-1|TRBV30|.|few
TGTGCCTGGAGACCGTCTGAGTACAATGAGCAGTTCTTC
CAWRPSEYNEQFF
>TRBJ1-1|TRBV7-9|TRBD1|.
TGTGCCAGCAGTTTGCAGGGGGAGGACACTGAAGCTTTCTTT
CASSLQGEDTEAFF
>TRBJ1-5|TRBV7-9|.|.
TGTGCCAGCACCAGCCCGGGTTTGGATCAGCCCCAGCATTTT
CASTSPGLDQPQHF
>TRBJ2-7|TRBV6-2/TRBV6-3|TRBD1|.
TGTGCCACTACGGACAGGGGAGGCTACGAGCAGTACTTC
CATTDRGGYEQYF
>TRBJ2-4|TRBV5-5|.|many
TGTGCCAGCAGCTTACGACAGTTAGCCAAAAACATTCAGTACTTC
CASSLRQLAKNIQYF
>TRBJ2-2|TRBV18|.|.
TGTGCCAGCTCACCAAAGGCCAGGAGCGGCACCGGGGAGCTGTTTTTT
CASSPKARSGTGELFF
>TRBJ2-2|TRBV24-1|.|many
TGTGCCACCAGTGATTTGGGGACGGCGAACACCGGGGAGCTGTTTTTT
CATSDLGTANTGELFF
>TRBJ1-1|TRBV7-2|.|.
TGTGCCAGCACCGGCTGGTGGGGGAACACTGAAGCTTTCTTT
CASTGWWGNTEAFF
>TRBJ1-2|TRBV4-2|TRBD1|few
TGTGCCAGCAGCTCCCGGGACAGGGGATCCTATGGCTACACCTTC
CASSSRDRGSYGYTF
>TRBJ2-3|TRBV18|.|.
TGTGCCAGCTCAAGGCGTTCTAGCACAGATACGCAGTATTTT
CASSRRSSTDTQYF
>TRBJ2-1|TRBV6-6|.|.
TGTGCCAGCAGATTTAACAGAAACAATGAGCAGTTCTTC
CASRFNRNNEQFF
>TRBJ1-6|TRBV7-2|.|many
TGTGCCAGCAGCCCCGAGGGAAGGGCGGGTTCACCCCTCCACTTT
CASSPEGRAGSPLHF
>TRBJ2-3|TRBV9|.|.
TGTGCCAGCAGCGAGGACTCAGATACGCAGTATTTT
CASSEDSDTQYF
>TRBJ2-3|TRBV5-1|TRBD1|few
TGCGCCAGCAGCGTGGTCGGGACAGGAAGCACAGATACGCAGTATTTT
CASSVVGTGSTDTQYF
>TRBJ1-1|TRBV5-1|.|.
TGCGCCAGCAGCTCGATAACAGGGATGAACACTGAAGCTTTCTTT
CASSSITGMNTEAFF
>TRBJ1-5|TRBV6-6|.|.
TGTGCCAGCAGGCCACAGGGTGCGCATCAGCCCCAGCATTTT
CASRPQGAHQPQHF
>TRBJ2-7|TRBV12-3/TRBV12-4|TRBD1|few
TGTGCCAGCAGTTCCAGGACAGGTTCCTACGGGGAGCAGTACTTC
CASSSRTGSYGEQYF
>TRBJ2-5|TRBV14|.|.
TGTGCCAGCAGCCAAGATTTTAACCAAGAGACCCAGTACTTC
CASSQDFNQETQYF
>TRBJ1-6|TRBV11-2|TRBD1|.
TGTGCCAGCAGCTTAAACCGGGACAGACTTTCACCCCTCCACTTT
CASSLNRDRLSPLHF
>TRBJ2-2|TRBV7-9|.|.
TGTGCCAGCAGCTTAAAGCTTCCGAACACCGGGGAGCTGTTTTTT
CASSLKLPNTGELFF
>TRBJ2-1|TRBV25-1|.|.
TGTGCCAGCAGTGACCCCCAGGGGTACAATGAGCAGTTCTTC
CASSDPQGYNEQFF
>TRBJ1-2|TRBV6-5|.|few
TGTGCCAGCAGTTGGCAGGCGTTATATGGCTACACCTTC
CASSWQALYGYTF
>TRBJ1-6|TRBV4-3|.|many
TGCGCCAGCAGCCAAAGTGGCGGCAGGGACTCACCCCTCCACTTT
CASSQSGGRDSPLHF
>TRBJ2-1|TRBV7-6|TRBD2|few
TGTGCCAGCAGCCTAGCGCAGGGCGGGAGGAATGAGCAGTTCTTC
CASSLAQGGRNEQFF
>TRBJ1-5|TRBV6-2/TRBV6-3|.|.
TGTGCCAGCGGATTCAATCAGCCCCAGCATTTT
CASGFNQPQHF
>TRBJ2-7|TRBV14|.|.
TGTGCCAGCAGCCAAGAGGTTGACAGGACCTACGAGCAGTACTTC
CASSQEVDRTYEQYF
>TRBJ2-5|TRBV7-2|.|.
TGTGCCAGCAGCTCCGACAGAAAGAGGATTCAAGAGACCCAGTACTTC
CASSSDRKRIQETQYF
>TRBJ1-3|TRBV5-1|.|few
TGCGCCAGCAGCTTGGGGGACGTAAACTCTGGAAACACCATATATTTT
CASSLGDVNSGNTIYF
>TRBJ1-2|TRBV10-3|.|.
TGTGCCATCAGTGAGGGGGATCGTGGCTACACCTTC
CAISEGDRGYTF
>TRBJ2-3|TRBV7-9|.|few
TGTGCCAGCAGCCTGTGGACGGCGAGCACAGATACGCAGTATTTT
CASSLWTASTDTQYF
>TRBJ2-6|TRBV9|.|.
TGTGCCAGCAGCGTCACTCCCCTCAGGGGTACTGGGGCCAACGTCCTGACTTTC
CASSVTPLRGTGANVLTF
>TRBJ2-1|TRBV7-6|.|few
TGTGCCAGCAGTAAACATCTACAGGGTTCCTACAATGAGCAGTTCTTC
CASSKHLQGSYNEQFF